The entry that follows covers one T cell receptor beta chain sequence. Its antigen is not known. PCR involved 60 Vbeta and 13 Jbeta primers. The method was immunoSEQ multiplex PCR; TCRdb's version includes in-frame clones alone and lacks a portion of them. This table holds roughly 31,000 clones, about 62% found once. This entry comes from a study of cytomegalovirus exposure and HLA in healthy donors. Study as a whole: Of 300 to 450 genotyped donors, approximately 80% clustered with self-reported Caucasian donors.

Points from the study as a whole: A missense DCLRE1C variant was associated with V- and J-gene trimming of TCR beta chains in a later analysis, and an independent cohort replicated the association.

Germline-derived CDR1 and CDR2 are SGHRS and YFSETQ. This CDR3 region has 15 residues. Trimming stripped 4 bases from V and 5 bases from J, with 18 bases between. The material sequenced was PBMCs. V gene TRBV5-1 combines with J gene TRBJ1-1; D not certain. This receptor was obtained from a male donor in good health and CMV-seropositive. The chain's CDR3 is CASSLSREVGTEAFF. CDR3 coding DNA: TGCGCCAGCAGCCTAAGTAGGGAGGTGGGAACTGAAGCTTTCTTT.